The clone carrying this T cell receptor (beta chain) was observed a few times. Antigen specificity is unknown. Unique molecular identifiers were incorporated when the TCRbeta library was constructed. Each CDR3 protein is one row after TCRdb ran MiXCR on the PCR reads. The repertoire holds over 120,000 distinct CDR3 sequences, with 8.5% to 10% as singletons. This entry belongs to a study of T-cell reconstitution after alpha-beta-depleted transplantation in children. Trimming pared 7 bases from V and 0 bases from J, leaving 11 bases between. CDR3 length: 13 residues. Per germline, CDR1 DFQATT and CDR2 SNEGSKA (reference sequence). Overall study results and limits: Surviving recipient cells, namely T cells and thymic progenitors, were the source of high day-60 TCRbeta diversity in some patients. The authors attributed T-cell counts and diversity one year after transplant mostly to newly produced T cells. Two months or so post-transplant, alpha-beta T cells reportedly derived from several hundred expanded graft clones.

The rearrangement uses TRBV20-1 and TRBJ2-3, with D possibly matching TRBD1 (6 bases). Sequencing was performed on PBMCs, mostly from graft donor cells, taken 180 days after TCRalphabeta/CD19-depleted stem cell transplant. This TCR derives from a female patient between 2 and 15 years old who had a stem cell transplant for congenital amegakaryocytic thrombocytopenia, so the T cells may come from the graft donor. CDR3 sequence reads: CSDGGPSTDTQYF. The CDR3 DNA follows: TGCAGTGATGGGGGCCCTAGCACAGATACGCAGTATTTT.